Following are 26 T cell receptor beta chains from one sample sequenced in a study of beta chain features in type 1 diabetes (dated by TCRdb to between 2018 and 2020). Receptor amplification or capture employed the immunoSEQ multiplex PCR assay. The High Capacity cDNA Reverse Transcription Kit was used to reverse transcribe all of the isolated RNA, meaning that expressed TCRB transcripts were what got sequenced. TCRdb stores this immuneACCESS table with in-frame sequences only. Part of the clones is absent; in the studies checked, under half of the shortfall reflects unresolved V genes, and no reason is known for the rest. For this sample there are 150,000 or so clones; under 60% appear just once. The top ten clonotypes cover under 0.45% of the sample. Sequencing used Tregs from blood. This specimen's cell subset or site label, interpreted: regulatory CD4+ T cells. Receptors originate from a young man in good health.

The chain uses TRBV7-3 and TRBJ2-2; 10 bases line up with TRBD2. Trimming cost V 6 bases and J 6 bases; bases outside gene matches: 4. Germline-derived CDR1 and CDR2 are SGHTA and FQGTGA. The CDR3 extends over 14 amino acids. The CDR3 reads CASSFGTSAGELFF. CDR3 nucleotide sequence: TGTGCCAGCAGTTTCGGGACTAGCGCCGGGGAGCTGTTTTTT.

This clone was counted only a few times. The chain links TRBV7-2 to TRBJ1-3; maybe TRBD1 (5 bases). CDR1 is SGHTA and CDR2 is FQGNSA in the germline V gene. CDR3 length: 14 amino acids. Trimming took 8 bases from V and 2 from J, leaving 13 bases between them. The CDR3 DNA reads as TGTGCCAGCTGTTTTGCAGGGACTGGAAACACCATATATTTT. Encoded protein: CASCFAGTGNTIYF.

CDR3 region: CASSLVPGQIAYEQYF. The CDR3 DNA reads as TGCGCCAGCAGCTTGGTCCCCGGACAGATCGCCTACGAGCAGTACTTC. This chain connects TRBV5-1 to TRBJ2-7; the D gene is possibly TRBD1 (6 bases). Germline CDR1 is SGHRS and CDR2 is YFSETQ. V was trimmed by 0 bases and J by 2 bases, leaving 15 bases between them. The CDR3 has 16 amino acids.

The chain uses TRBV11-1 and TRBJ2-1; TRBD1 aligns across 9 bases. The ends lost 3 bases at V and 7 bases at J; junction bases unmatched: 4. Germline V gene sequence: CDR1 SGHAT, CDR2 FQDESV (reference sequence). CDR3 size: 14 residues. CDR3 DNA: TGTGCCAGCAGCTTCGGGACAGGGTCGAATGAGCAGTTCTTC. This sequence encodes CASSFGTGSNEQFF. The complete variable domain, with remaining parts taken from reference TRBV11-1 and TRBJ2-1, reads EAEVAQSPRYKITEKSQAVAFWCDPISGHATLYWYRQILGQGPELLVQFQDESVVDDSQLPKDRFSAERLKGVDSTLKIQPAELGDSAMYLCASSFGTGSNEQFFGPGTRLTVL.

The chain employs TRBV9 and TRBJ2-2, with 8 bases that match TRBD1. After removal of 4 bases from V and 2 bases from J, the junction contained 7 bases not matched to a gene. Germline-derived CDR1 and CDR2 are SGDLS and YYNGEE. The CDR3 is made up of 16 amino acids. Written as DNA, the CDR3 is TGTGCCAGCAGCCCAAGGACAGGGACAAACACCGGGGAGCTGTTTTTT. This translates into CASSPRTGTNTGELFF.

The chain carries TRBV2 and TRBJ2-7; D is perhaps TRBD1 (5 bases). Germline V gene lookup returns CDR1 SNHLY and CDR2 FYNNEI. V gave up 6 bases and J gave up 7 bases, with 10 bases separating them. The CDR3 runs 11 residues. CDR3 region: CASSPPGEQYF. The CDR3 DNA reads TGTGCCAGCAGCCCCCCAGGGGAGCAGTACTTC.

There are a few counts of this clone. The V call is TRBV4-3, the J call TRBJ1-6; a weak D match, TRBD1 (5 bases). The CDR3 is 17 amino acids. Germline assignment: CDR1 LGHNA and CDR2 YSLEER. V shed 0 bases and J shed 7 bases, with 16 bases lying between them. The CDR3 nucleotides are TGCGCCAGCAGCCAAGAAAACATGAGGAGGGGCAATTCACCCCTCCACTTT. Amino acids: CASSQENMRRGNSPLHF.

The chain is built from TRBV5-1 and TRBJ2-6; 10 bases align to TRBD1. V was clipped by 4 bases and J by 1 base; unmatched bases: 5. CDR1 and CDR2 (germline): SGHRS, YFSETQ. The CDR3 is 17 amino acids. CDR3 nucleotide sequence: TGCGCCAGCAGCACCAGGGACAGGGGATCTGGGGCCAACGTCCTGACTTTC. It encodes CASSTRDRGSGANVLTF.

CDR3 DNA: TGTGCCAGCAGCTCCAGGGCGCAGCCCCAGCATTTT. Translating it yields CASSSRAQPQHF. This chain links TRBV28 with TRBJ1-5, with a weak D call TRBD1 (5 bases). Germline CDR1 MDHEN, CDR2 SYDVKM. The CDR3 contains 12 residues. The V gene lost 6 bases and the J gene lost 7 bases, with 10 bases spanning the gap.

This chain links TRBV5-4 with TRBJ1-3, with D possibly TRBD1 on 6 matching bases. V gave up 4 bases and J gave up 2 bases, with 16 bases separating them. Germline CDR1 is SGHNT and CDR2 is YYREEE (reference sequence). The CDR3 runs 16 residues. The CDR3 DNA follows: TGTGCCAGCAGCCATGTTACAGGGAGCGCTGGAAACACCATATATTTT. This translates into CASSHVTGSAGNTIYF. Combining the CDR3 with reference TRBV5-4 and TRBJ1-3 gives the whole variable domain ETGVTQSPTHLIKTRGQQVTLRCSSQSGHNTVSWYQQALGQGPQFIFQYYREEENGRGNFPPRFSGLQFPNYSSELNVNALELDDSALYLCASSHVTGSAGNTIYFGEGSWLTVV.

The genes are TRBV19 and TRBJ1-5; a weak D match, TRBD1 (6 bases). This CDR3 has 17 amino acids. The V gene's germline CDR1 is LNHDA and CDR2 SQIVND (reference sequence). V was trimmed by 5 bases and J by 0 bases, leaving 17 bases between them. CDR3 sequence reads: CASSPQGQQDSNQPQHF. The CDR3 DNA sequence: TGTGCCAGTAGTCCACAAGGACAGCAAGATAGCAATCAGCCCCAGCATTTT.

Of note for this clone: A junction boundary mismatches the germline segment, possibly from a read error. The chain is built from TRBV5-5 and TRBJ2-7; a possible D gene is TRBD1 (6 bases). Germline V gene sequence: CDR1 SGHKS, CDR2 YYEKEE (reference sequence). The CDR3 totals 13 residues. CDR3 bases: TGTGTCAGCAGCTGGGGGACACAATACGAGCAGTACTTC. The encoded protein is CVSSWGTQYEQYF.

The genes are TRBV19 and TRBJ2-5; no definite D call. Germline-derived CDR1 and CDR2 are LNHDA and SQIVND (reference sequence). V was trimmed by 0 bases and J by 4 bases, leaving 12 bases between them. This CDR3 is built from 15 residues. The CDR3 region has the DNA TGTGCCAGTAGTATAGATAATTCCCCCCGAGAGACCCAGTACTTC. Amino acid sequence: CASSIDNSPRETQYF.

The rearrangement links TRBV28 to TRBJ2-5; 7 bases agree with TRBD2. The CDR3 loop spans 14 amino acids. Germline CDR1 reads MDHEN; CDR2 reads SYDVKM. V was clipped by 5 bases and J by 5 bases; unmatched bases: 8. CDR3 in amino acids: CASSTPSGVETQYF. The CDR3 DNA follows: TGTGCCAGCAGTACTCCTAGCGGTGTGGAGACCCAGTACTTC. Variable domain in full (rest from reference TRBV28 and TRBJ2-5): DVKVTQSSRYLVKRTGEKVFLECVQDMDHENMFWYRQDPGLGLRLIYFSYDVKMKEKGDIPEGYSVSREKKERFSLILESASTNQTSMYLCASSTPSGVETQYFGPGTRLLVL.

The chain employs TRBV7-9 and TRBJ2-3, with 12 bases fitting TRBD2. Germline lookup yields CDR1 SEHNR and CDR2 FQNEAQ (reference sequence). Germline trimming cut 5 bases from V and 1 base from J; bases unmatched to any gene: 10. The CDR3 extends over 18 amino acids. The CDR3, as DNA: TGTGCCAGCAGCGCGACTAGCGGGAGAAATCGAGGCACAGATACGCAGTATTTT. Protein: CASSATSGRNRGTDTQYF.

This clone was counted a few times. The chain links TRBV4-3 to TRBJ1-1, with 11 bases aligning to TRBD1. V dropped 4 bases and J dropped 6; count of bases not matched to a gene: 7. From germline, CDR1 is LGHNA and CDR2 YSLEER. The CDR3 is made up of 15 amino acids. CDR3 in DNA: TGCGCCAGCAGCCGAGGACAGGGGGCTGGCGCTGAAGCTTTCTTT. Protein: CASSRGQGAGAEAFF.

The genes are TRBV7-2 and TRBJ2-2, with D possibly TRBD1 on 5 matching bases. The CDR3 is 12 residues long. CDR1 is SGHTA, CDR2 FQGNSA, per germline. V lost 7 bases and J lost 7, with 10 bases in between. The CDR3 bases are TGTGCCAGCAAGAAGCAGGGCGGGGAGCTGTTTTTT. Amino acid sequence: CASKKQGGELFF.

This clone was observed a few times. DNA for the CDR3: TGTGCCAGCAGCGAACAGGGAGCTGAAGCTTTCTTT. The encoded protein is CASSEQGAEAFF. This rearrangement joins TRBV7-2 to TRBJ1-1, with D perhaps TRBD1 (6 bases). CDR1 is SGHTA and CDR2 is FQGNSA in the germline V gene. V dropped 5 bases and J dropped 6 bases, with 10 bases sitting between them. The CDR3 totals 12 residues.

The chain employs TRBV30 and TRBJ1-4; no clear D gene. The CDR3 contains 12 residues. In germline, CDR1 is GTSNPN, CDR2 SVGIG (reference sequence). The germline V and J ends were trimmed by 3 bases and 4 bases, with 6 bases remaining between them. The CDR3 loop reads CAWRQNNEKLFF. DNA of the CDR3: TGTGCCTGGAGACAGAATAATGAAAAACTGTTTTTT.

The chain combines TRBV2 with TRBJ1-2; 11 bases agree with TRBD1. CDR3 length: 16 residues. V lost 5 bases and J lost 4; bases outside the gene matches: 9. Germline V gene lookup returns CDR1 SNHLY and CDR2 FYNNEI. CDR3 in amino acids: CASSKTWTGGTYGYTF. The CDR3 DNA follows: TGTGCCAGCAGTAAAACTTGGACAGGGGGCACCTATGGCTACACCTTC.

In this sample, this clone turned up a few times. The DNA of the CDR3 is TGCAGCGCGAGACTAGTAAACAATGAGCAGTTCTTC. Its protein product is CSARLVNNEQFF. V gene TRBV29-1 combines with J gene TRBJ2-1; perhaps TRBD2 as D (6 bases). This CDR3 has 12 residues. Germline lookup yields CDR1 SQVTM and CDR2 ANQGSEA. Trimming took off 7 bases at V and 5 bases at J, with 12 bases between the two ends.

V usage is TRBV23-1 and J usage is TRBJ2-5; TRBD2 might be the D (6 bases). The J call may be incorrect, as the DNA end agrees better with TRBJ2-7. Being an ORF, TRBV23-1 has a function that is uncertain. CDR3 length: 13 residues. As DNA, the CDR3 is TGCGCCAGCAGCGTAGGAGGGTCTCGCGAGCAGTACTTC. It translates to CASSVGGSREQYF.

The V gene is TRBV27, the J gene TRBJ2-2; a possible D gene is TRBD1 (6 bases). Trimming shortened V by 6 bases and J by 2 bases, and 10 bases separated the two germline ends. The germline V gene has CDR1 MNHEY and CDR2 SMNVEV (reference sequence). CDR3 length: 14 amino acids. The CDR3 bases are TGTGCCAGCAGAATAGGGGGAAACACCGGGGAGCTGTTTTTT. This translates into CASRIGGNTGELFF.

The V call is TRBV4-1, the J call TRBJ2-3, with D perhaps TRBD2 (6 bases). The germline V gene encodes CDR1 MGHRA and CDR2 YSYEKL. V lost 0 bases and J 2 bases, leaving 12 bases between the germline ends. The CDR3 is 16 amino acids. The CDR3 coding sequence is TGCGCCAGCAGCCAAGATTGGCGGGACTTCACAGATACGCAGTATTTT. This gives the protein CASSQDWRDFTDTQYF.

The CDR3 DNA reads as TGTGCCAGCAGCCGAGCCTCAGGGACTGGAAACACCATATATTTT. This sequence encodes CASSRASGTGNTIYF. This rearrangement joins TRBV7-2 to TRBJ1-3; a possible D gene is TRBD1 (5 bases). Trimming shortened V by 5 bases and J by 2 bases, and 13 bases separated the two germline ends. The germline V gene has CDR1 SGHTA and CDR2 FQGNSA. The CDR3 covers 15 residues.

The V call is TRBV18, the J call TRBJ1-5; D might be TRBD1 (6 bases). The CDR3 extends over 16 amino acids. Trimming removed 3 bases at V and 4 bases at J, with 16 bases between. Germline V gene lookup returns CDR1 KGHSH and CDR2 LQKENI. CDR3 amino acids: CASSPRGGVRNQPQHF. The CDR3 nucleotides are TGTGCCAGCTCACCCCGAGGGGGGGTAAGAAATCAGCCCCAGCATTTT.